This record looks at one TCR beta chain sequence and its context. As yet, its antigen is unknown. These data originate in a study of cytomegalovirus exposure and HLA in healthy donors. At the level of the study: Earlier results showed 90 million to 120 million unique TCR beta sequences derived from some 190 million T cells.

J lost 4 bases, V lost 4 bases, and 10 bases had no gene match. The CDR3 length is 15 residues. In germline, CDR1 is SGHRS, CDR2 YFSETQ. Study-wide findings and caveats: Rare TCR sequences predominated, though certain public TCRs were found in many donors. In a later analysis, a genetic analysis reported fewer productive-TCR N-insertions in an Asian-associated ancestry cluster than the cohort average.

PCR primers comprised 60 Vbeta and 13 Jbeta primers. TCRdb keeps only in-frame clones here, not all; method: immunoSEQ multiplex PCR. The repertoire holds under 90,000 clones, with approximately 74% as singletons. Likely unrecorded immune exposures existed in these nominally healthy donors. The chain joins TRBV5-1 to TRBJ1-2; 7 nucleotides line up with TRBD1. Sequenced: PBMCs. The TCR was taken from a man aged 35 to 55 in good health and CMV-seropositive. CDR3: CASSPGQFTSYGYTF. CDR3 DNA sequence: TGCGCCAGCAGCCCGGGACAGTTTACCTCCTATGGCTACACCTTC.